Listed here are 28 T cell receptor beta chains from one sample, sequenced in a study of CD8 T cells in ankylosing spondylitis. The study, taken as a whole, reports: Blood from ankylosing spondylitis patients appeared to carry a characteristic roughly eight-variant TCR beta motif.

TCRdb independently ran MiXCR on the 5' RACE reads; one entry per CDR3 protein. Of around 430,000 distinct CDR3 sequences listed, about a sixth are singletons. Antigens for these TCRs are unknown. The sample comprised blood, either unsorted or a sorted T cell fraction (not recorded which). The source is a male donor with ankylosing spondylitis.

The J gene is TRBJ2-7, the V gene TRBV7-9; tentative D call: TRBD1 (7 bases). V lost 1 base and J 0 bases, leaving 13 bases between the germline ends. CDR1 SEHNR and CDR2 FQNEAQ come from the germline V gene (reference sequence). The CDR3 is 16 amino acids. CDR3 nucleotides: TGTGCCAGCAGCTTAGGTTCAGGGGGGATCTCCTACGAGCAGTACTTC. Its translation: CASSLGSGGISYEQYF.

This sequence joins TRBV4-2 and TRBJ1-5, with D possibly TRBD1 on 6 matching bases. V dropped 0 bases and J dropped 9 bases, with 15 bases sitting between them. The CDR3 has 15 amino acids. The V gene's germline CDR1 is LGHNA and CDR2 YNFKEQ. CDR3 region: CASSQEETGLAPQHF. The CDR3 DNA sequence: TGTGCCAGCAGCCAAGAAGAAACAGGGTTGGCGCCCCAGCATTTT.

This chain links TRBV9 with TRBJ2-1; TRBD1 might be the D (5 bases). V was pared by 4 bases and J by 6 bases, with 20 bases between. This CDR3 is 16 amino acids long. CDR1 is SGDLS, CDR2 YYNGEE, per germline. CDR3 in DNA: TGTGCCAGCAGCCCCCGAGGAACAGGCGGCGTCAATGAGCAGTTCTTC. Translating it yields CASSPRGTGGVNEQFF. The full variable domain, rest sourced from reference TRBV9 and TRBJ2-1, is DSGVTQTPKHLITATGQRVTLRCSPRSGDLSVYWYQQSLDQGLQFLIQYYNGEERAKGNILERFSAQQFPDLHSELNLSSLELGDSALYFCASSPRGTGGVNEQFFGPGTRLTVL.

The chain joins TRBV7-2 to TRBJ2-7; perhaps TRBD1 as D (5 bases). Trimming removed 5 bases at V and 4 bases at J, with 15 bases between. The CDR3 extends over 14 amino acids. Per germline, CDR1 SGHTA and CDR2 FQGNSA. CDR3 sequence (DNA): TGTGCCAGCAGCCCCCCCTCCACAGGATACGAGCAGTACTTC. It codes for CASSPPSTGYEQYF.

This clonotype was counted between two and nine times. CDR3 DNA: TGTGCCAGCAGCGTCTACGGGGGGACGAGGGAGCTGTTTTTT. Translation gives CASSVYGGTRELFF. This chain uses TRBV7-3 with TRBJ2-2; 7 bases line up with TRBD2. Germline CDR1 and CDR2: SGHTA and FQGTGA. The CDR3 runs 14 residues. With 5 bases clipped from V and 9 bases from J, the junction kept 9 bases outside the gene matches.

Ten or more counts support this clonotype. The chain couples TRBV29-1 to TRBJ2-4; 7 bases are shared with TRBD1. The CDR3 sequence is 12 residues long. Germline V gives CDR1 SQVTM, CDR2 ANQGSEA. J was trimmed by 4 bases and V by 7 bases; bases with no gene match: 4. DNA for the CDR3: TGCAGCGCCGGGACAGATAAAAACATTCAGTACTTC. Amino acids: CSAGTDKNIQYF.

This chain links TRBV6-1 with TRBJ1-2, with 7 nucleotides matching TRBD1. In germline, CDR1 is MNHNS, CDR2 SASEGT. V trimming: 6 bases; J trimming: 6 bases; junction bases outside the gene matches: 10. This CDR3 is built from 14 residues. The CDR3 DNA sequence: TGTGCCAGCAGGGCCGACAGGGCGTCCCATGGCTACACCTTC. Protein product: CASRADRASHGYTF.

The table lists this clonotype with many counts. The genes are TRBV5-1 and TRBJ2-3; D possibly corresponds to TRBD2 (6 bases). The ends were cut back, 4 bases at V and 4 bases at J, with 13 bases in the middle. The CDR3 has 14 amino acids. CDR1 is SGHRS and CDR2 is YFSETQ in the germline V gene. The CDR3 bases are TGCGCCAGCAGCCCGAGACTAGACTCAGATACGCAGTATTTT. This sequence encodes CASSPRLDSDTQYF.

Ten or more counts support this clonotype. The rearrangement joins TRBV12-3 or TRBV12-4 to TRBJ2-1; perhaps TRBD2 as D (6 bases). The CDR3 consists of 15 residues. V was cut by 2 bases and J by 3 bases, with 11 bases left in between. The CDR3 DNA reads TGTGCCAGCAGTTTATGGGGGGATGGCTACAATGAGCAGTTCTTC. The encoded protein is CASSLWGDGYNEQFF.

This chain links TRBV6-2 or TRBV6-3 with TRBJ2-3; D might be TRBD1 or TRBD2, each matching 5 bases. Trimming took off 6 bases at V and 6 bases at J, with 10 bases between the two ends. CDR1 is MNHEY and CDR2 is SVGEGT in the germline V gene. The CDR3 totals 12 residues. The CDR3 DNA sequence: TGTGCCAGCAGCAACGAGGGGGATACGCAGTATTTT. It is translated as CASSNEGDTQYF.

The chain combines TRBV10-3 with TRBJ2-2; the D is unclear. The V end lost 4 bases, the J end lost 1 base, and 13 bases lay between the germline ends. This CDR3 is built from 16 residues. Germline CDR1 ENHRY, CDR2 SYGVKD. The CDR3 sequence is CAISGVGLKNTGELFF. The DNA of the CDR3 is TGTGCCATCAGTGGGGTAGGCCTCAAGAACACCGGGGAGCTGTTTTTT.

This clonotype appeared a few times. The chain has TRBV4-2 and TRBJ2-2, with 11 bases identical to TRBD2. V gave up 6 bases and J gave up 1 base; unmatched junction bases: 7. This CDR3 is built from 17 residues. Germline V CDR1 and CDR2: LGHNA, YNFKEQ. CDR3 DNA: TGTGCCAGCAGTCAAACAGGACTAGCGGGGAACACCGGGGAGCTGTTTTTT. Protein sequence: CASSQTGLAGNTGELFF.

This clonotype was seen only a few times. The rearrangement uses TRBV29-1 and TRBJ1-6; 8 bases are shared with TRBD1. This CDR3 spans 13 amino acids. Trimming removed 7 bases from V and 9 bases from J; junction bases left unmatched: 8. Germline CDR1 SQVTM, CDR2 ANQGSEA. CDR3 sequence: CSAQQGVGSPLHF. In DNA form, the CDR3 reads TGCAGCGCCCAACAGGGGGTCGGTTCACCCCTCCACTTT.

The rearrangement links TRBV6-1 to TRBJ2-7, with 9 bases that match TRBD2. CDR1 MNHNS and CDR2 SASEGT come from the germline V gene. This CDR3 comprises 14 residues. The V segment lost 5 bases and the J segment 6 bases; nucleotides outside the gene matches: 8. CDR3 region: CASSRNSGGSEQYF. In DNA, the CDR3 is TGTGCCAGCAGTAGGAATAGCGGGGGCAGCGAGCAGTACTTC.

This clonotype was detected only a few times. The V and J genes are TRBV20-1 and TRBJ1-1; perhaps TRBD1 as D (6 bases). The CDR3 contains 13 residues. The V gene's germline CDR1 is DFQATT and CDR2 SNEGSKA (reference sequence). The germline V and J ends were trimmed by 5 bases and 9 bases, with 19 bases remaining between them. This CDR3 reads CSAATGTNSQAFF. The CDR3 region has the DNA TGCAGTGCTGCTACAGGGACCAACTCCCAAGCTTTCTTT.

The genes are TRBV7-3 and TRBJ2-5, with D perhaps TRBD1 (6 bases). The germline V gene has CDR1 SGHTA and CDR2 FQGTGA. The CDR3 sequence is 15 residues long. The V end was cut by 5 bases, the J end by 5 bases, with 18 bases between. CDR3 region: CASSPTAGAFETQYF. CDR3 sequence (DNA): TGTGCCAGCAGCCCCACGGCAGGGGCATTTGAGACCCAGTACTTC.

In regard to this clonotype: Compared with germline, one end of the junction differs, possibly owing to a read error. The CDR3 coding sequence is TGTGCCAGCAGCTTAGCCCCAGAACTAGCCACGTTTTTC. Translated: CASSLAPELATFF. The rearrangement uses TRBV7-8 and TRBJ2-1, with D possibly matching TRBD2 (6 bases). Germline V gene data show CDR1 as SGHVS and CDR2 as FQNEAQ. The CDR3 length is 13 residues.

The chain's CDR3 is CASSQAPGLADLYEQYF. CDR3 coding DNA: TGCGCCAGCAGCCAAGCCCCTGGACTAGCGGACCTCTACGAGCAGTACTTC. The J gene is TRBJ2-7, the V gene TRBV4-3; 10 nucleotides agree with TRBD2. The germline gives CDR1 LGHNA, CDR2 YSLEER. The ends lost 1 base at V and 3 bases at J; junction bases unmatched: 9. The CDR3 is 17 residues long.

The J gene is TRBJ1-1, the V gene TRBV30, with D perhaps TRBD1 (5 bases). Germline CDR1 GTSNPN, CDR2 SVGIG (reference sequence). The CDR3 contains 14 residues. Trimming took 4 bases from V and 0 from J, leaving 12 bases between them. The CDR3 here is CAWTGKLMNTEAFF. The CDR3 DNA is TGTGCCTGGACAGGGAAACTTATGAACACTGAAGCTTTCTTT.

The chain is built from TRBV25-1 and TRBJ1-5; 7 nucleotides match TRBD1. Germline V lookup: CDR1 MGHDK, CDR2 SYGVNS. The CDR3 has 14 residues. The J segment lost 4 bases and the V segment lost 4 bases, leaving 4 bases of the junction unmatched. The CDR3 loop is CASSGGTANQPQHF. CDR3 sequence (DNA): TGTGCCAGCAGTGGAGGGACAGCGAATCAGCCCCAGCATTTT.

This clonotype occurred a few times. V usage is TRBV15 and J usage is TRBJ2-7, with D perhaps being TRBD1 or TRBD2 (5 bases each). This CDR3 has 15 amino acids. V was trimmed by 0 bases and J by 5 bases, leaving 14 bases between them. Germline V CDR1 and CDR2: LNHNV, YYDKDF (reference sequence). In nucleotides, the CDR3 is TGTGCCACCAGCAGAGATGCCGACCGGGGCCACGAGCAGTACTTC. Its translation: CATSRDADRGHEQYF. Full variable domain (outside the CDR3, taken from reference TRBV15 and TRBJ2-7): DAMVIQNPRYQVTQFGKPVTLSCSQTLNHNVMYWYQQKSSQAPKLLFHYYDKDFNNEADTPDNFQSRRPNTSFCFLDIRSPGLGDTAMYLCATSRDADRGHEQYFGPGTRLTVT.

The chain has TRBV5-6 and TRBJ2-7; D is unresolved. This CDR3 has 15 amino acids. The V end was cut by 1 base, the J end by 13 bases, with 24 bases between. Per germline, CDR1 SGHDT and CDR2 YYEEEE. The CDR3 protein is CASSLPSKGREISYF. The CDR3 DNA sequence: TGTGCCAGCAGCTTGCCCTCGAAAGGACGAGAGATCAGCTACTTC.

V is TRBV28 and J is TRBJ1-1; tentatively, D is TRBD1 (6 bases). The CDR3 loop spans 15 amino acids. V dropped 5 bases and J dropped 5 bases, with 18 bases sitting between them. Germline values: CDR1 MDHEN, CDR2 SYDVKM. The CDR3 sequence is CASSRQEGHRTEAFF. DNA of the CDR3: TGTGCCAGCAGTCGGCAGGAGGGACACCGGACTGAAGCTTTCTTT. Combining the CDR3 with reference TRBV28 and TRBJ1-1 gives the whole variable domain DVKVTQSSRYLVKRTGEKVFLECVQDMDHENMFWYRQDPGLGLRLIYFSYDVKMKEKGDIPEGYSVSREKKERFSLILESASTNQTSMYLCASSRQEGHRTEAFFGQGTRLTVV.

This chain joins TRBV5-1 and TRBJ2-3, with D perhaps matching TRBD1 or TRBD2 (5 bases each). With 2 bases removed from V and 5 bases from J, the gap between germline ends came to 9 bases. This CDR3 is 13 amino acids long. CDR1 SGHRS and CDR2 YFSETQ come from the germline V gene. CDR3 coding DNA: TGCGCCAGCAGCTTCGGGGACCAAGATACGCAGTATTTT. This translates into CASSFGDQDTQYF. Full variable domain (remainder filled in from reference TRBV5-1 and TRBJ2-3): KAGVTQTPRYLIKTRGQQVTLSCSPISGHRSVSWYQQTPGQGLQFLFEYFSETQRNKGNFPGRFSGRQFSNSRSEMNVSTLELGDSALYLCASSFGDQDTQYFGPGTRLTVL.

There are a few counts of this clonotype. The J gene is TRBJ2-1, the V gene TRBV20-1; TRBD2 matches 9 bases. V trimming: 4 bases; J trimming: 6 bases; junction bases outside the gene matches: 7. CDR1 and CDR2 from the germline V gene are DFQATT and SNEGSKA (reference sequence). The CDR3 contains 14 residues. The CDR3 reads CSATGSGGFNEQFF. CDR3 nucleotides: TGCAGTGCTACAGGGAGCGGGGGGTTCAATGAGCAGTTCTTC.

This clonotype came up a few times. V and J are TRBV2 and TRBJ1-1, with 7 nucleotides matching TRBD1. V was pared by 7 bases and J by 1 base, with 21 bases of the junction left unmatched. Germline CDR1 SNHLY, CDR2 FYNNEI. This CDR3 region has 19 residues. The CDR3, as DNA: TGTGCCAGCACGGAGGGAGGGGGAAGACAGGGCTTTTGGAACACTGAAGCTTTCTTT. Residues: CASTEGGGRQGFWNTEAFF.

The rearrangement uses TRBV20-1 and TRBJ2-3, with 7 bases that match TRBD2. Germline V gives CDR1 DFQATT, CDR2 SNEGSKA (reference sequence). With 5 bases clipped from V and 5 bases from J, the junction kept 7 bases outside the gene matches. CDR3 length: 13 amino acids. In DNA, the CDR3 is TGCAGTGCTTTCTTACGGGGGGTAGATACGCAGTATTTT. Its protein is CSAFLRGVDTQYF.

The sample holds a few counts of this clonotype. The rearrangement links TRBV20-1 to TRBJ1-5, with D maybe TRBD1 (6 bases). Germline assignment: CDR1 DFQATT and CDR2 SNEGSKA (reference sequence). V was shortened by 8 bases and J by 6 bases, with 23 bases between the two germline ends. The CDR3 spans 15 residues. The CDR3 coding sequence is TGCAGTATACCGTTGGGGGGGCTTACGGGTCAGCCCCAGCATTTT. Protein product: CSIPLGGLTGQPQHF.